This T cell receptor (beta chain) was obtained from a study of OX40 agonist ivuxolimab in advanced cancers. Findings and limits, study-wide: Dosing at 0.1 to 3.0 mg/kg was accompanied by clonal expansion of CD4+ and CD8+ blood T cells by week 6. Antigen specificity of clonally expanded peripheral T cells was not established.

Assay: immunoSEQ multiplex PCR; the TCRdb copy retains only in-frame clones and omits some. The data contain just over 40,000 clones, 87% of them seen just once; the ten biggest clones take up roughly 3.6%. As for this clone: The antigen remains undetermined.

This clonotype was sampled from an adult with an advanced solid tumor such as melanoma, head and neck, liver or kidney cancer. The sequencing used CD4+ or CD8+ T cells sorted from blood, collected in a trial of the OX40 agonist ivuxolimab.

The CDR3 is CASSLEGDTQYF. The DNA for the CDR3 is TGCGCCAGCAGCTTGGAGGGGGATACGCAGTATTTT. The chain combines TRBV5-1 with TRBJ2-3; D might be TRBD1 (5 bases). This CDR3 is built from 12 residues. From germline, CDR1 is SGHRS and CDR2 YFSETQ. V lost 0 bases, J lost 6 bases, and 5 bases lay in between.